Sequencing of this T cell receptor beta chain was carried out in a study of shared clonotypes between healthy human individuals. Some clones are missing from TCRdb's copy, which holds only in-frame ones; the method was immunoSEQ multiplex PCR. Seen here are a few million clones, roughly nine tenths observed once, and the top ten hold 0.13% to 0.15%. V lost 5 bases and J 4 bases, leaving 9 bases between the germline ends. This CDR3 spans 13 amino acids. The germline V gene has CDR1 MNHNS and CDR2 SASEGT. The sequencing input was naive CD4+ T cells sorted from blood. The subset is: CD45RA+ positively selected. The V and J genes are TRBV6-1 and TRBJ1-5, with a possible D match to TRBD1 (6 bases). This TCR was sampled from a man between 18 and 29 years old in good health. In DNA form, the CDR3 reads TGTGCCAGCAGTCGGACAGCGAATCAGCCCCAGCATTTT. This gives the protein CASSRTANQPQHF.